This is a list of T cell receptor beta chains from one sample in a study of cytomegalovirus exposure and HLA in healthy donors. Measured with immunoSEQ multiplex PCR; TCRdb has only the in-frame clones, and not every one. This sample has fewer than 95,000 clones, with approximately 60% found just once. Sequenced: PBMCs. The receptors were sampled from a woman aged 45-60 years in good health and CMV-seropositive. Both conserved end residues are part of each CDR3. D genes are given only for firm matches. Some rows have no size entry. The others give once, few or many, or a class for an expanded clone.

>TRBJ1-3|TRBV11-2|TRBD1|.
TGTGCCAGCAGCGGGGGCCCGGGACAGGGAAACACCATATATTTT
CASSGGPGQGNTIYF
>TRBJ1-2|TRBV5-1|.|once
TGCGCCAGCAGCTTATTGGCGGGTAACTATGGCTACACCTTC
CASSLLAGNYGYTF
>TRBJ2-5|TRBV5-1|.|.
TGCGCCAGCAGCTTGGATATGTACCAAGAGACCCAGTACTTC
CASSLDMYQETQYF
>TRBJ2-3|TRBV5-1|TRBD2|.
TGCGCCAGCAGCTTGGCTAGCGGGGGCTTAGAACGGTATTTT
CASSLASGGLERYF
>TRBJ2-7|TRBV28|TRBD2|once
TGTGCCAGCAGTCCTCCTCGGCATCCGACTAGCGGTGGGATCGAGCAGTACTTC
CASSPPRHPTSGGIEQYF
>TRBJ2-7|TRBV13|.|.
TGTGCCAGCAGTTCCCGGGGAAGCTACGAGCAGTACTTC
CASSSRGSYEQYF
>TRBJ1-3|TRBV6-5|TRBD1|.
TGTGCCAGCAGTTACTCGGGGGACAGGGGTGACACCATATATTTT
CASSYSGDRGDTIYF
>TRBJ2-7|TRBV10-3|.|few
TGTGCCAGCAGTTACTCTGGCGGGGACGAGCAGTACTTC
CASSYSGGDEQYF
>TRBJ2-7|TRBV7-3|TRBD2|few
TGTGCCAGCAGCTTAAACGCGGGGACTACCTACGAGCAGTACTTC
CASSLNAGTTYEQYF
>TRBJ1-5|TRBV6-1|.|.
TGTGCCAGCAGTGCAGGGGTTCAGCCCCAGCATTTT
CASSAGVQPQHF
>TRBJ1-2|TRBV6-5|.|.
TGTGCCAGCAGTTACGGTTTTTCGGACACGAACTATGGCTACACCTTC
CASSYGFSDTNYGYTF
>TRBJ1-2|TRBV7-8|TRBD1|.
TGTGCCAGCAGCTTTACAGGGGGCTCAGGGGGGGGCTACACCTTC
CASSFTGGSGGGYTF
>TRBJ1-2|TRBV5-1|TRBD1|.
TGCGCCAGCAGCGATCCGGGACAGGCGAACTATGGCTACACCTTC
CASSDPGQANYGYTF
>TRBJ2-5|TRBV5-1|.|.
TGCGCCAGCAGCTCCGGCCAGGGGTATGGTAGAGGGGAGACCCAGTACTTC
CASSSGQGYGRGETQYF
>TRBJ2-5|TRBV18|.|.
TGTGCCAGCTCACCTGGACAGCGACAAGAGACCCAGTACTTC
CASSPGQRQETQYF
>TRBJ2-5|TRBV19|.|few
TGTGCCAGTAGTATGACAGTATTCCAAGAGACCCAGTACTTC
CASSMTVFQETQYF
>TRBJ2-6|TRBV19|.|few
TGTGCCAGTAGTAACACAGGGATTGGGGCCAACGTCCTGACTTTC
CASSNTGIGANVLTF
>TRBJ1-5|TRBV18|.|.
TGTGCCAGCACTCAGGGTAACAATCAGCCCCAGCATTTT
CASTQGNNQPQHF
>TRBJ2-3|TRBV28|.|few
TGTGCCAGCATTGGCAGGGCCAAAACAGATACGCAGTATTTT
CASIGRAKTDTQYF
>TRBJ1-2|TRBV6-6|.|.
TGTGCCAGCAGTTACCTCCCCATCTCGGTTGGCTACACCTTC
CASSYLPISVGYTF
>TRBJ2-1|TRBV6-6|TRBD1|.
TGTGCCAGCAGTTGGGGACAGGAGCAGTTCTTC
CASSWGQEQFF
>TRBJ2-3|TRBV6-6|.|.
TGTGCCAGCAGTGACTTTCAGGCAGATACGCAGTATTTT
CASSDFQADTQYF
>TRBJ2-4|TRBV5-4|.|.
TGTGCCAGCAGCACAGACCTAGCCAAAAACATTCAGTACTTC
CASSTDLAKNIQYF
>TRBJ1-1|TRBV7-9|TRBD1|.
TGTGCCAGCAGCGCCGGGACAGGGTTCACTGAAGCTTTCTTT
CASSAGTGFTEAFF
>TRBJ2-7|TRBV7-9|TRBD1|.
TGTTCCAGCAGCCCTGGTACAGGGGGCTTCGAGCAGTACTTC
CSSSPGTGGFEQYF
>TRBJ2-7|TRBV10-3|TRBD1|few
TGTGCCATCAGTGAGCATCCTGCCGGGACAGGGGCCAACGAGCAGTACTTC
CAISEHPAGTGANEQYF
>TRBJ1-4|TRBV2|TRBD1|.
TGTGCCACCACCCGGGACAGGGGAGAAAAACTGTTTTTT
CATTRDRGEKLFF
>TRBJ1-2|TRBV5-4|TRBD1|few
TGTGCCAGCAGCGAACAGGGGGGGCTTGGGGGCTACACCTTC
CASSEQGGLGGYTF
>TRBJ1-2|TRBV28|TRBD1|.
TGTGCCAGCAGCCCCGGGACAGCAGTTTATGGCTACACCTTC
CASSPGTAVYGYTF